This T cell receptor (beta chain) comes out of a study of blood T cell repertoires in COVID-19. The CDR3 is made up of 13 amino acids. Germline V CDR1 and CDR2: SEHNR, FQNEAQ (reference sequence). Trimming took 5 bases from V and 5 from J, leaving 10 bases between them. Here immunoSEQ multiplex PCR was the method, and the copy in TCRdb shows in-frame clones only, minus some. The sample has 250,000 or so clones, 70% to 80% seen once. This chain links TRBV7-9 with TRBJ1-5; no reliable D call. The sequenced sample consisted of peripheral blood. The clonotype originates from a woman of 80 years or more with acute or convalescent COVID-19. CDR3 residues: CASSVEGDQPQHF. In DNA form, the CDR3 reads TGTGCCAGCAGCGTAGAGGGAGATCAGCCCCAGCATTTT.